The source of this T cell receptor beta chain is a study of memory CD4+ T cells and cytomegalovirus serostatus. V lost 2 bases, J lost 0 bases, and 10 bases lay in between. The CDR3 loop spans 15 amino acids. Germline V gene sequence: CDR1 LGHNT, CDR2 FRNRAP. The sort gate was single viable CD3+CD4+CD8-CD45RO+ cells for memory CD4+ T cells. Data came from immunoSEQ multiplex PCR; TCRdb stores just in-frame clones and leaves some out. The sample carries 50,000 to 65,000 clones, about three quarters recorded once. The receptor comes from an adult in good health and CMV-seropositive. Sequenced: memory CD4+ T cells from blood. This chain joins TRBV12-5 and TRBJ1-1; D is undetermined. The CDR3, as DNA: TGTGCTAGTGGTTTGTTCATATCCATGAACACTGAAGCTTTCTTT. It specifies CASGLFISMNTEAFF.